Presented here are 21 T cell receptor beta chains from one specimen sequenced in a study of shared clonotypes between healthy human individuals (TCRdb year 2020). Receptors were amplified or captured by the immunoSEQ multiplex PCR assay. TCRdb re-hosts the immuneACCESS table, in-frame sequences only. Its copies lack some clones; in the studies checked, an unresolved V gene accounts for under half of them, and the cause for the rest is not known. This sample is represented by under 2,500,000 clones; roughly 95% of them were singletons. Around 0.13% of the sample comes from the top ten. The sample taken for sequencing was naive CD4+ T cells sorted from blood. Taken with the paper, the label for cell subset or site translates to: CD45RA+ positively selected. All receptors derive from a young man in good health.

V usage is TRBV30 and J usage is TRBJ1-1, with D maybe TRBD1 (5 bases). Germline CDR1 and CDR2: GTSNPN and SVGIG (reference sequence). The CDR3 covers 13 residues. The V gene lost 3 bases and the J gene lost 1 base, with 9 bases spanning the gap. Here the CDR3 reads CAWSHGGNTEAFF. CDR3 DNA: TGTGCCTGGAGCCACGGGGGGAACACTGAAGCTTTCTTT.

The chain links TRBV28 to TRBJ1-6; weak D call: TRBD1 (6 bases). Germline lookup yields CDR1 MDHEN and CDR2 SYDVKM. This CDR3 comprises 14 residues. Trimming removed 6 bases from V and 7 bases from J, with 13 bases in between. The CDR3 DNA sequence: TGTGCCAGCAGGTCCGGGACAAAAAATTCACCCCTCCACTTT. It yields the protein CASRSGTKNSPLHF.

The CDR3 DNA is TGCGCCAGCAGCGGGTTAGCGGGGGTGGATACGCAGTATTTT. As protein: CASSGLAGVDTQYF. The V call is TRBV5-1, the J call TRBJ2-3; TRBD2 agrees at 9 bases. The junction had 6 bases not matched to a gene; V was cut back by 4 bases and J by 6 bases. Germline V CDR1 and CDR2: SGHRS, YFSETQ. The CDR3 runs 14 residues.

The chain has TRBV5-6 and TRBJ2-5; no firm D call. Trimming cost V 0 bases and J 3 bases, with 9 bases left between them. The CDR3 contains 14 residues. Germline loops: CDR1 SGHDT, CDR2 YYEEEE. The DNA for the CDR3 is TGTGCCAGCAGCTTGGGAGGTTGGGAAGAGACCCAGTACTTC. Its translation: CASSLGGWEETQYF.

The chain has TRBV23-1 and TRBJ1-5; 7 bases match TRBD1. TRBV23-1 is flagged as an ORF with uncertain function. Losses at the gene ends were 4 bases for V and 0 bases for J; bases not matched to a gene: 15. The CDR3 contains 19 residues. The chain's CDR3 is CASSPTTTGVASSNQPQHF. The CDR3 nucleotides are TGCGCCAGCAGTCCCACTACTACAGGGGTTGCAAGTAGCAATCAGCCCCAGCATTTT.

The chain employs TRBV5-1 and TRBJ1-1, with a weak D call TRBD1 (5 bases). The CDR3 spans 14 residues. Germline V gene data show CDR1 as SGHRS and CDR2 as YFSETQ. V gave up 6 bases and J gave up 1 base, with 13 bases separating them. The CDR3 coding sequence is TGCGCCAGCACCCAAACTACAGGGAACACTGAAGCTTTCTTT. Translating it yields CASTQTTGNTEAFF.

CDR3 DNA sequence: TGCGCCAGCAGCTTGGGGTCGGGAAGTACCGGGGAGCTGTTTTTT. It codes for CASSLGSGSTGELFF. The chain combines TRBV5-1 with TRBJ2-2; perhaps TRBD2 as D (5 bases). CDR3 size: 15 residues. V lost 0 bases, J lost 5 bases, and 11 bases lay in between. Germline V CDR1 and CDR2: SGHRS, YFSETQ.

A single count supports this clone. The chain combines TRBV9 with TRBJ1-2, with TRBD1 matching over 9 bases. The J segment lost 3 bases and the V segment lost 4 bases, leaving 4 bases of the junction unmatched. CDR1 is SGDLS, CDR2 YYNGEE, per germline. The length of the CDR3 is 14 residues. The CDR3 reads CASSMDRGDYGYTF. CDR3 DNA sequence: TGTGCCAGCAGCATGGACAGGGGAGACTATGGCTACACCTTC.

The V gene is TRBV11-3, the J gene TRBJ2-1; D is uncertain. Per germline, CDR1 SGHNT and CDR2 YENEEA. This CDR3 has 11 amino acids. Trimming stripped 5 bases from V and 5 bases from J, with 4 bases between. The CDR3 DNA sequence: TGTGCCAGCAGCATGGACAATGAGCAGTTCTTC. Its protein product is CASSMDNEQFF. Full variable domain (outside the CDR3, taken from reference TRBV11-3 and TRBJ2-1): EAGVVQSPRYKIIEKKQPVAFWCNPISGHNTLYWYLQNLGQGPELLIRYENEEAVDDSQLPKDRFSAERLKGVDSTLKIQPAELGDSAVYLCASSMDNEQFFGPGTRLTVL.

This chain links TRBV6-1 with TRBJ2-1; 9 positions match TRBD2. Germline CDR1 and CDR2: MNHNS and SASEGT. This CDR3 contains 14 residues. V shed 2 bases, J shed 8 bases, and the junction held 4 bases outside the gene matches. The CDR3 spells CASSERAGGDEQFF. Written as DNA, the CDR3 is TGTGCCAGCAGTGAAAGGGCGGGAGGGGATGAGCAGTTCTTC.

The chain recombines TRBV2 with TRBJ2-5; D remains unclear. CDR3 length: 12 residues. The V end lost 7 bases, the J end lost 5 bases, and 11 bases lay between the germline ends. Germline V gives CDR1 SNHLY, CDR2 FYNNEI. CDR3 sequence: CASNLGAETQYF. The CDR3 DNA reads TGTGCCAGCAATCTGGGCGCGGAGACCCAGTACTTC.

The chain combines TRBV6-5 with TRBJ2-7; TRBD1 aligns across 9 bases. V shed 4 bases and J 2 bases; nucleotides not matched to a gene: 6. The CDR3 sequence is 15 residues long. CDR1 and CDR2 (germline): MNHEY, SVGAGI. The CDR3 protein is CASSSGQGRTYEQYF. DNA for the CDR3: TGTGCCAGCAGTTCCGGACAGGGGAGGACCTACGAGCAGTACTTC.

This chain links TRBV5-1 with TRBJ2-7, with 9 bases that match TRBD1. The CDR3 length is 16 residues. The germline V gene encodes CDR1 SGHRS and CDR2 YFSETQ. Unmatched junction bases numbered 16, after V lost 4 bases and J lost 8 bases. The CDR3 coding sequence is TGCGCCAGCAGCCCTGACAGGGGGGGTGGCGCCAAACAGCAGTACTTC. Amino acids: CASSPDRGGGAKQQYF.

The chain recombines TRBV10-3 with TRBJ1-4; unclear D gene. Germline V lookup: CDR1 ENHRY, CDR2 SYGVKD. Trimming stripped 7 bases from V and 5 bases from J, with 11 bases between. The CDR3 totals 13 residues. CDR3 sequence (DNA): TGTGCCATCAAGGGCCTTGCCAATGAAAAACTGTTTTTT. It translates to CAIKGLANEKLFF.

The chain carries TRBV5-6 and TRBJ1-2; weak D call: TRBD1 (6 bases). V lost 4 bases to trimming and J lost 1 base, with 11 bases between them. The CDR3 has 14 amino acids. Germline CDR1 is SGHDT and CDR2 is YYEEEE. The CDR3 DNA is TGTGCCAGCAGCGGTACAGGGAGTAACTATGGCTACACCTTC. It codes for CASSGTGSNYGYTF.

The chain's CDR3 is CAARRGGDYGYTF. The CDR3 DNA is TGTGCCGCCCGTCGGGGGGGGGACTATGGCTACACCTTC. The chain couples TRBV6-1 to TRBJ1-2; tentative D call: TRBD1 (5 bases). Germline-derived CDR1 and CDR2 are MNHNS and SASEGT. V dropped 11 bases and J dropped 3 bases, with 16 bases sitting between them. The CDR3 loop spans 13 amino acids.

J is TRBJ1-1 and V is TRBV19; TRBD1 matches at 7 bases. J gave up 10 bases and V 2 bases, and 7 bases lay outside the gene matches. Germline values: CDR1 LNHDA, CDR2 SQIVND (reference sequence). The CDR3 totals 13 residues. The CDR3 sequence: CASSIYGTVGAFF. The CDR3 DNA sequence: TGTGCCAGTAGTATATACGGGACAGTTGGAGCTTTCTTT.

The chain combines TRBV27 with TRBJ1-6, with 8 positions matching TRBD1. V shed 4 bases and J 7 bases; nucleotides not matched to a gene: 6. CDR1 and CDR2 (germline): MNHEY, SMNVEV (reference sequence). The CDR3 is 15 residues long. The CDR3 coding sequence is TGTGCCAGCAGTTCTGACAGGGGCCGGAATTCACCCCTCCACTTT. This translates into CASSSDRGRNSPLHF.

A single count supports this clone. The rearrangement joins TRBV7-9 to TRBJ2-3; TRBD1 might be the D (6 bases). The CDR3 loop spans 16 amino acids. Looked up from germline, CDR1 is SEHNR and CDR2 is FQNEAQ (reference sequence). The V and J ends lost 3 bases and 2 bases respectively, with 15 bases between them. The chain's CDR3 is CASSLYRVGNTDTQYF. In DNA, the CDR3 is TGTGCCAGCAGCTTGTACAGGGTAGGAAACACAGATACGCAGTATTTT. The full variable domain, rest sourced from reference TRBV7-9 and TRBJ2-3, is DTGVSQNPRHKITKRGQNVTFRCDPISEHNRLYWYRQTLGQGPEFLTYFQNEAQLEKSRLLSDRFSAERPKGSFSTLEIQRTEQGDSAMYLCASSLYRVGNTDTQYFGPGTRLTVL.

The chain couples TRBV15 to TRBJ1-6; D possibly corresponds to TRBD1 (5 bases). Germline loops: CDR1 LNHNV, CDR2 YYDKDF (reference sequence). CDR3 length: 15 residues. V gave up 0 bases and J gave up 5 bases, with 8 bases separating them. CDR3 sequence: CATSRDIGDNSPLHF. CDR3 nucleotides: TGTGCCACCAGCAGAGATATAGGGGATAATTCACCCCTCCACTTT.

This clone was observed a single time. The junction departs from germline at one end; a sequencing error may be responsible. The chain couples TRBV7-9 to TRBJ2-7, with 10 bases aligning to TRBD2. This CDR3 is 15 amino acids long. Germline values: CDR1 SEHNR, CDR2 FQNEAQ (reference sequence). The CDR3 DNA reads TGTGCCAGCAGATTAGGGTCTAGCGGGAGCTACGAGCAGTACTTC. It is translated as CASRLGSSGSYEQYF.